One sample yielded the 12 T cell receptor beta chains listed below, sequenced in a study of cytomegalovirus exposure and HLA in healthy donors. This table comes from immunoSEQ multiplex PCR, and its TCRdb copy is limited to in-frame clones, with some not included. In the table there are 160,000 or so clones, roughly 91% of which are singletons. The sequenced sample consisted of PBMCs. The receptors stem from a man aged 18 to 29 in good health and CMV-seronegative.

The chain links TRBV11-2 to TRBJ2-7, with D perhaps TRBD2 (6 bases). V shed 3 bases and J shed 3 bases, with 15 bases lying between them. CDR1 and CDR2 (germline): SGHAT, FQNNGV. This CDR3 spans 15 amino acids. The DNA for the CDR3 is TGTGCCAGCAGCTTCCCGACAGCCGGGGGCTACGAGCAGTACTTC. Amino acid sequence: CASSFPTAGGYEQYF.

CDR3 sequence reads: CASSLYPREREETYEQYF. The DNA of the CDR3 is TGTGCCAGCAGCTTGTATCCGCGCGAGCGGGAGGAAACCTACGAGCAGTACTTC. J is TRBJ2-7 and V is TRBV5-4; 9 bases are a match to TRBD2. With V trimmed by 1 base and J by 2 bases, 13 bases remained unmatched. This CDR3 is built from 18 residues. The germline CDR1 and CDR2 sequences are SGHNT and YYREEE (reference sequence).

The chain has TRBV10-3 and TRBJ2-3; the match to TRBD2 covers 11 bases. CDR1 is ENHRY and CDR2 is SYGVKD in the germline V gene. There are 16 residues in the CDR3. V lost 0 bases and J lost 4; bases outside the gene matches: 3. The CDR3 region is CAISESSGGASDTQYF. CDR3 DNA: TGTGCCATCAGTGAGTCTAGCGGGGGGGCGTCAGATACGCAGTATTTT.

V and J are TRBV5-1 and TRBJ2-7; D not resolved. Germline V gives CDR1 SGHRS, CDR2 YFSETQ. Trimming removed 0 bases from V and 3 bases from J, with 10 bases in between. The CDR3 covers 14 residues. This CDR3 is CASSLDSKIYEQYF. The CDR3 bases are TGCGCCAGCAGCTTGGACAGTAAGATCTACGAGCAGTACTTC.

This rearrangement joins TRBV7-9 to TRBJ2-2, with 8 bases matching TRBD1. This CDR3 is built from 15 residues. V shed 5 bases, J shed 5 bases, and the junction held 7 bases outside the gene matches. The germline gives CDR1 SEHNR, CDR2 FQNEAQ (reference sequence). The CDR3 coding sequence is TGTGCCAGCAGCCCTAGACAGGGGCGAACCGGGGAGCTGTTTTTT. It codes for CASSPRQGRTGELFF.

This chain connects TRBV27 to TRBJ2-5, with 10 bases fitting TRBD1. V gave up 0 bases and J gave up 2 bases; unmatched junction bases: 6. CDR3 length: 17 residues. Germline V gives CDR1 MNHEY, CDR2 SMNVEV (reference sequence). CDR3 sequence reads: CASSLSRTGGIQETQYF. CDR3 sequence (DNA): TGTGCCAGCAGTTTATCGCGGACAGGGGGAATTCAAGAGACCCAGTACTTC.

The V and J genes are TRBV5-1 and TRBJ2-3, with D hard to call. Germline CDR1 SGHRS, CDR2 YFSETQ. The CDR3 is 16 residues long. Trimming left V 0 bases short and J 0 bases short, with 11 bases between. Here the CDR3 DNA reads TGCGCCAGCAGCTTGGTGGCTCTCTCTAGCACAGATACGCAGTATTTT. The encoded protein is CASSLVALSSTDTQYF.

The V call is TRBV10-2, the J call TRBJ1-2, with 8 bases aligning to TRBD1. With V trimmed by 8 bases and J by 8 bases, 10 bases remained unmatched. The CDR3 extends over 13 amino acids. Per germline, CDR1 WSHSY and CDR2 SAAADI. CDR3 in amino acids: CASRTGGLGGYTF. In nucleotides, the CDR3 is TGCGCCAGCCGAACAGGGGGGCTAGGCGGCTACACCTTC.

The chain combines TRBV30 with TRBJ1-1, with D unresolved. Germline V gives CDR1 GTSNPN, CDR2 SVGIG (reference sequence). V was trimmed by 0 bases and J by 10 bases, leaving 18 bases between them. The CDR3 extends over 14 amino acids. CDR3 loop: CAWSVFSASRRAFF. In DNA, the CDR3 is TGTGCCTGGAGTGTATTTAGCGCGAGTCGGAGAGCTTTCTTT.

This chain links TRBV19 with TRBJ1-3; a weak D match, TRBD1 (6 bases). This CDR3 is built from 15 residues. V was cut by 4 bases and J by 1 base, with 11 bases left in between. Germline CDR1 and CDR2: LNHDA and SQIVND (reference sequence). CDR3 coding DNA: TGTGCCAGTAGTAGCCCAGGGGAATCTGGAAACACCATATATTTT. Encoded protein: CASSSPGESGNTIYF.

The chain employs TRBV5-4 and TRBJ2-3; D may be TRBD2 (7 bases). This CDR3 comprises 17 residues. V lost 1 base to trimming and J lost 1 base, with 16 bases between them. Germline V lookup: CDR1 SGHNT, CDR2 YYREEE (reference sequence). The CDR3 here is CASSLLGGATRTDTQYF. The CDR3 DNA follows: TGTGCCAGCAGCTTGTTGGGGGGGGCTACCCGCACAGATACGCAGTATTTT.

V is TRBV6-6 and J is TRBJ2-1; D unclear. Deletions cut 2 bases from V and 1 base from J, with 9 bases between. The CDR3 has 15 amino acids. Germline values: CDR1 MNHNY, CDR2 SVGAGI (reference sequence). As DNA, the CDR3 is TGTGCCAGCAGTTACGAAGGCGGTTCCTACAATGAGCAGTTCTTC. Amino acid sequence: CASSYEGGSYNEQFF.